This entry lists 24 T cell receptor beta chains sequenced from one sample in a study of CD8 T cells in ankylosing spondylitis (dated by TCRdb to the late 2010s). Study-level results and caveats: A TCR beta motif of several highly homologous amino acid variants appeared characteristic of blood from ankylosing spondylitis patients.

Their specific antigens are unknown. The library relied on 5' RACE. Sequenced on an Illumina HiSeq 2500. TCRdb reran the public reads through fastp at Q25 and MiXCR, keeping productive beta chains. Here each entry gathers all rows of one CDR3 protein and keeps the most common genes and DNA. This sample lists fewer than 550,000 distinct CDR3 sequences; approximately 5.3% were detected once. The ten largest clones take up around 3.4% of the sample. The sequenced sample consisted of blood, either unsorted or a sorted T cell fraction (not recorded which). These receptors originate from a male donor with ankylosing spondylitis.

This clonotype has a handful of counts. V is TRBV29-1 and J is TRBJ2-7; D not resolved. V lost 6 bases and J lost 5, with 14 bases in between. The length of the CDR3 is 12 residues. Germline assignment: CDR1 SQVTM and CDR2 ANQGSEA. In DNA, the CDR3 is TGCAGCGTCCGGGCCTCGGACCACGAGCAGTACTTC. Amino acids: CSVRASDHEQYF.

In this sample, this clonotype turned up many times. This chain connects TRBV5-1 to TRBJ2-3, with 9 bases identical to TRBD1. Per the germline V gene, CDR1 is SGHRS and CDR2 is YFSETQ. CDR3 length equals 13 residues. V was pared by 3 bases and J by 6 bases, with 2 bases of the junction left unmatched. The CDR3 bases are TGCGCCAGCAGCTCACAGGGGGCGGATACGCAGTATTTT. Amino acid sequence: CASSSQGADTQYF.

This clonotype was counted ten times or more. The chain joins TRBV20-1 to TRBJ2-5; 8 nucleotides agree with TRBD2. J gave up 5 bases and V 0 bases, and 8 bases lay outside the gene matches. Germline V gene data show CDR1 as DFQATT and CDR2 as SNEGSKA (reference sequence). The CDR3 is made up of 15 amino acids. CDR3 sequence reads: CSARDQGTRHETQYF. CDR3 DNA sequence: TGCAGTGCTAGAGATCAAGGGACTAGGCATGAGACCCAGTACTTC.

The chain couples TRBV11-2 to TRBJ2-7, with 8 bases lining up with TRBD2. The CDR3 is 13 amino acids. V gave up 5 bases and J gave up 7 bases; unmatched junction bases: 7. Germline assignment: CDR1 SGHAT and CDR2 FQNNGV. CDR3 in amino acids: CASSPGTSGEQYF. DNA of the CDR3: TGTGCCAGCAGCCCCGGGACTAGTGGTGAGCAGTACTTC.

This clonotype showed up many times. The V call is TRBV2, the J call TRBJ1-2, with D possibly matching TRBD1 (6 bases). The CDR3 contains 15 residues. The germline gives CDR1 SNHLY, CDR2 FYNNEI. The germline V and J ends were trimmed by 6 bases and 1 base, with 15 bases remaining between them. CDR3 region: CASSEDSSLNYGYTF. CDR3 DNA sequence: TGTGCCAGCAGCGAGGACAGTTCCCTTAACTATGGCTACACCTTC.

The chain uses TRBV10-3 and TRBJ2-1; 11 positions agree with TRBD2. The CDR3 covers 14 residues. V trimming: 6 bases; J trimming: 5 bases; junction bases outside the gene matches: 3. CDR1 ENHRY and CDR2 SYGVKD come from the germline V gene. In nucleotides, the CDR3 is TGTGCCATCAGAGGGACTAGCGGAGACAATGAGCAGTTCTTC. This translates into CAIRGTSGDNEQFF.

The CDR3 coding sequence is TGTGCCAGCAGCGCAGACAGGAGCTCCTACGAGCAGTACTTC. Encoded protein: CASSADRSSYEQYF. The V gene is TRBV7-2, the J gene TRBJ2-7; maybe TRBD1 (6 bases). Trimming shortened V by 5 bases and J by 0 bases, and 11 bases separated the two germline ends. The germline gives CDR1 SGHTA, CDR2 FQGNSA. The CDR3 runs 14 residues.

This clonotype was seen repeatedly, ten times or more. The CDR3 spells CASSLLAGEETQYF. As DNA, the CDR3 is TGTGCCAGCAGTTTACTAGCGGGGGAAGAGACCCAGTACTTC. The rearrangement uses TRBV12-3 or TRBV12-4 and TRBJ2-5; 10 bases map to TRBD2. Germline trimming cut 2 bases from V and 3 bases from J; bases unmatched to any gene: 0. The CDR3 extends over 14 amino acids.

The chain has TRBV14 and TRBJ2-2, with a possible D match to TRBD1 (6 bases). This CDR3 is built from 15 residues. Per germline, CDR1 SGHDN and CDR2 FVKESK. V lost 4 bases, J lost 3 bases, and 12 bases lay in between. The chain's CDR3 is CASSPRQAYTGELFF. The CDR3 DNA reads as TGTGCCAGCAGCCCTAGACAGGCATACACCGGGGAGCTGTTTTTT.

Ten or more counts support this clonotype. The chain employs TRBV20-1 and TRBJ2-5, with D possibly TRBD2 on 5 matching bases. The CDR3 length is 16 residues. Germline V gene data show CDR1 as DFQATT and CDR2 as SNEGSKA (reference sequence). Trimming pared 0 bases from V and 0 bases from J, leaving 14 bases between. CDR3 in DNA: TGCAGTGCTAGAGATCCGGGGAAGGGTGACCAAGAGACCCAGTACTTC. Amino acids: CSARDPGKGDQETQYF.

This clonotype was seen a handful of times. This chain connects TRBV6-5 to TRBJ2-1; 11 bases line up with TRBD2. Trimming removed 3 bases from V and 2 bases from J; junction bases left unmatched: 3. The germline CDR1 and CDR2 sequences are MNHEY and SVGAGI. There are 16 residues in the CDR3. This chain's CDR3 is CASSYYSGRAYNEQFF. The DNA for the CDR3 is TGTGCCAGCAGTTATTATAGCGGGAGGGCCTACAATGAGCAGTTCTTC.

The sample holds many counts of this clonotype. CDR3 nucleotide sequence: TGTGCCAGCAGCTTGGTCAGCAGGGACCCCTACGAGCAGTACTTC. Residues: CASSLVSRDPYEQYF. This chain connects TRBV5-6 to TRBJ2-7, with D possibly called TRBD1 or TRBD2 (5 bases each). Germline V gene lookup returns CDR1 SGHDT and CDR2 YYEEEE. This CDR3 region has 15 residues. Deletions cut 0 bases from V and 2 bases from J, with 12 bases between.

In its sample, this clonotype was seen many times. V usage is TRBV12-3 or TRBV12-4 and J usage is TRBJ1-1; D may be TRBD1 (6 bases). Trimming removed 7 bases from V and 0 bases from J, with 12 bases in between. The CDR3 is made up of 14 amino acids. The chain's CDR3 is CASTPTGLNTEAFF. The DNA for the CDR3 is TGTGCCAGCACCCCTACAGGGTTGAACACTGAAGCTTTCTTT.

The sample holds many counts of this clonotype. V is TRBV7-9 and J is TRBJ2-5, with TRBD2 matching 7 bases. V lost 5 bases to trimming and J lost 1 base; unmatched junction nucleotides: 13. The CDR3 extends over 17 amino acids. Per germline, CDR1 SEHNR and CDR2 FQNEAQ (reference sequence). The CDR3 DNA reads TGTGCCAGCAGCCTTACGGTAGCGGGCCCCGCCCAAGAGACCCAGTACTTC. Protein product: CASSLTVAGPAQETQYF.

This clonotype was detected ten times or more. The V call is TRBV6-1, the J call TRBJ1-3, with D uncertain. The ends were cut back, 6 bases at V and 0 bases at J, with 12 bases in the middle. The CDR3 has 15 amino acids. CDR1 and CDR2 from the germline V gene are MNHNS and SASEGT. In nucleotides, the CDR3 is TGTGCCAGCAGGAGCGGACGGCTCTCTGGAAACACCATATATTTT. It translates to CASRSGRLSGNTIYF.

This clonotype was detected ten times or more. The V call is TRBV29-1, the J call TRBJ2-1, with 10 bases matching TRBD2. CDR1 and CDR2 (germline): SQVTM, ANQGSEA. The CDR3 length is 12 residues. Trimming cost V 6 bases and J 8 bases; bases outside gene matches: 4. CDR3 coding DNA: TGCAGCGTCCTAGCGGGAGTGGATGAGCAGTTCTTC. Translation gives CSVLAGVDEQFF.

Of note for this clonotype: With a much larger clone just one base away, this may be a read error. The chain's CDR3 is CSARVAGVADTLYF. DNA of the CDR3: TGCAGTGCTAGAGTTGCGGGGGTGGCAGATACGCTGTATTTT. This chain links TRBV20-1 with TRBJ2-3; 7 bases are a match to TRBD2. The CDR3 loop spans 14 amino acids. Germline values: CDR1 DFQATT, CDR2 SNEGSKA (reference sequence).

This clonotype was counted at least ten times. The chain links TRBV4-2 to TRBJ2-3; 8 bases map to TRBD2. This CDR3 is built from 16 residues. The germline V gene encodes CDR1 LGHNA and CDR2 YNFKEQ. Trimming cost V 0 bases and J 4 bases; bases outside gene matches: 6. The CDR3 DNA is TGTGCCAGCAGCCAAGATCAATCGGGAGGGGCAGATACGCAGTATTTT. Amino acids: CASSQDQSGGADTQYF.

Many counts were recorded for this clonotype. This rearrangement joins TRBV7-2 to TRBJ1-2; 9 nucleotides agree with TRBD1. V lost 4 bases to trimming and J lost 7 bases; unmatched junction nucleotides: 10. The CDR3 spans 15 residues. Looked up from germline, CDR1 is SGHTA and CDR2 is FQGNSA. This chain's CDR3 is CASSYPGQGMRGYTF. CDR3 DNA sequence: TGTGCCAGCAGCTATCCGGGACAGGGTATGCGTGGCTACACCTTC.

This clonotype was seen at least ten times. The V call is TRBV6-2 or TRBV6-3, the J call TRBJ2-1; TRBD2 matches 9 bases. This CDR3 has 16 amino acids. CDR1 and CDR2 from the germline V gene are MNHEY and SVGEGT. V dropped 7 bases and J dropped 4; count of bases not matched to a gene: 11. CDR3: CASTAPGLAGYNEQFF. In nucleotides, the CDR3 is TGTGCCAGCACCGCGCCGGGGCTAGCGGGGTACAATGAGCAGTTCTTC.

This clonotype was counted at least ten times. The chain has TRBV20-1 and TRBJ1-2; D not resolved. The CDR3 covers 12 residues. Germline V CDR1 and CDR2: DFQATT, SNEGSKA (reference sequence). V lost 0 bases and J 8 bases, leaving 10 bases between the germline ends. The DNA for the CDR3 is TGCAGTGCTAGAGATCAAGGGCGAGGCTACACCTTC. Its protein is CSARDQGRGYTF.

This clonotype was counted ten times or more. The V gene is TRBV18, the J gene TRBJ2-1; D gene ambiguous. This CDR3 contains 13 residues. The V gene lost 5 bases and the J gene lost 4 bases, with 9 bases spanning the gap. The germline CDR1 and CDR2 sequences are KGHSH and LQKENI. In nucleotides, the CDR3 is TGTGCCAGCTCATCGTCCTTATACAATGAGCAGTTCTTC. It specifies CASSSSLYNEQFF.

This clonotype has more than one count but fewer than ten. CDR3 sequence reads: CASSSDRGWSSYNEQFF. CDR3 DNA: TGTGCCAGCAGTTCCGACAGGGGCTGGAGCTCCTACAATGAGCAGTTCTTC. The genes are TRBV6-5 and TRBJ2-1; 8 bases fit TRBD1. From germline, CDR1 is MNHEY and CDR2 SVGAGI. This CDR3 comprises 17 residues. The V gene end was trimmed by 4 bases and the J gene end by 0 bases; junction bases not matched to a gene: 8.

The table lists this clonotype with many counts. The chain joins TRBV6-1 to TRBJ1-2; 7 bases are a match to TRBD1. The CDR3 length is 14 residues. Germline-derived CDR1 and CDR2 are MNHNS and SASEGT. V dropped 6 bases and J dropped 5; count of bases not matched to a gene: 9. CDR3 protein: CASSRPGQKYGYTF. The CDR3 DNA sequence: TGTGCCAGCAGCCGCCCGGGACAGAAGTATGGCTACACCTTC.